This entry lists 25 T cell receptor beta chains sequenced from one sample in a study of PD-1 blockade in classical Hodgkin lymphoma. The data were produced by immunoSEQ multiplex PCR, yet TCRdb's version contains in-frame clones alone and is incomplete. The sample holds roughly 50,000 clones, 90% seen once. Sample time point: cycle 4 day 1 (C4D1), after around six weeks of nivolumab. No patient escaped relapse after autologous stem cell transplantation, and brentuximab vedotin exposure varied. The sample here was peripheral blood mononuclear cells (PBMCs), taken before the fourth cycle of nivolumab. These receptors originate from a human donor with classical Hodgkin lymphoma.

The chain is built from TRBV25-1 and TRBJ2-7; no clear D gene. The CDR3 has 11 residues. CDR1 and CDR2 (germline): MGHDK, SYGVNS. Trimming stripped 3 bases from V and 5 bases from J, with 5 bases between. The CDR3 DNA reads TGTGCCAGCAGTGAGACCCACGAGCAGTACTTC. The encoded protein is CASSETHEQYF.

The rearrangement joins TRBV5-8 to TRBJ2-3; 10 bases are a match to TRBD2. Germline CDR1 reads SGHTS; CDR2 reads YDEGEE. V gave up 6 bases and J gave up 4 bases; unmatched junction bases: 8. The CDR3 has 15 amino acids. This CDR3 reads CASTRPSGRADTQYF. DNA for the CDR3: TGTGCCAGCACCCGCCCCAGCGGGAGGGCAGATACGCAGTATTTT.

The chain combines TRBV11-2 with TRBJ2-1; D may correspond to TRBD1 or TRBD2 (5 bases each). V gave up 5 bases and J gave up 8 bases, with 16 bases separating them. Germline CDR1 is SGHAT and CDR2 is FQNNGV. The CDR3 has 14 residues. CDR3 loop: CASSPGAYIDEQFF. The CDR3 DNA sequence: TGTGCCAGCAGCCCCGGGGCTTACATCGATGAGCAGTTCTTC.

The J gene is TRBJ1-2, the V gene TRBV6-5; D call uncertain. Between the trimmed V and J ends, which lost 0 bases and 4 bases, there was a span of 15 bases. CDR1 and CDR2 from the germline V gene are MNHEY and SVGAGI. This CDR3 has 16 residues. CDR3 loop: CASSYSGSRSGYGYTF. The CDR3 coding sequence is TGTGCCAGCAGTTACTCGGGGAGTCGATCCGGCTATGGCTACACCTTC.

The chain links TRBV2 to TRBJ1-5; D may be TRBD1 (5 bases). Germline CDR1 reads SNHLY; CDR2 reads FYNNEI. The CDR3 contains 15 residues. Trimming stripped 8 bases from V and 4 bases from J, with 18 bases between. CDR3 coding DNA: TGTGCCAGCGGAGCAGGCCCGGGACTTAATCAGCCCCAGCATTTT. Its protein is CASGAGPGLNQPQHF.

The chain recombines TRBV10-3 with TRBJ2-6, with 8 bases lining up with TRBD1. Germline CDR1 ENHRY, CDR2 SYGVKD. This CDR3 is built from 17 residues. With 6 bases clipped from V and 0 bases from J, the junction kept 7 bases outside the gene matches. CDR3 residues: CAISPGTGGSGANVLTF. The CDR3 DNA reads TGTGCCATCAGCCCCGGGACAGGTGGCTCTGGGGCCAACGTCCTGACTTTC.

The rearrangement links TRBV28 to TRBJ1-5, with D perhaps TRBD1 (6 bases). The CDR3 consists of 14 residues. The germline V gene has CDR1 MDHEN and CDR2 SYDVKM. Trimming pared 10 bases from V and 2 bases from J, leaving 15 bases between. The CDR3 DNA follows: TGTGCCACTCGTGAGGGGGAGCGCAATCAGCCCCAGCATTTT. Translating gives CATREGERNQPQHF.

The V and J genes are TRBV5-1 and TRBJ1-3, with D unresolved. V was pared by 1 base and J by 6 bases, with 11 bases between. This CDR3 has 14 amino acids. The germline V gene has CDR1 SGHRS and CDR2 YFSETQ. The CDR3 DNA is TGCGCCAGCAGCTTGAGCCCCCCTGTAAACACCATATATTTT. The encoded protein is CASSLSPPVNTIYF.

This clone has a handful of counts. The chain combines TRBV19 with TRBJ1-5, with 7 bases identical to TRBD1. Trimming removed 6 bases from V and 3 bases from J; junction bases left unmatched: 5. The CDR3 consists of 14 residues. CDR1 and CDR2 (germline): LNHDA, SQIVND (reference sequence). This CDR3 is CASRMGQINQPQHF. For the CDR3, the DNA is TGTGCCAGTAGAATGGGACAGATCAATCAGCCCCAGCATTTT.

The chain carries TRBV20-1 and TRBJ2-5, with D uncertain. Trimming stripped 7 bases from V and 3 bases from J, with 0 bases between. The CDR3 runs 8 residues. CDR1 DFQATT and CDR2 SNEGSKA come from the germline V gene (reference sequence). The CDR3 region has the DNA TGCAGTGAAGAGACCCAGTACTTC. Translation gives CSEETQYF.

This clone is a singleton in its sample. The chain couples TRBV10-2 to TRBJ2-3; 12 positions match TRBD2. The CDR3 spans 14 residues. V was pared by 6 bases and J by 5 bases, with 3 bases of the junction left unmatched. The germline gives CDR1 WSHSY, CDR2 SAAADI. The DNA for the CDR3 is TGCGCCAGCAGACCGGGACTAGCGGGAGATACGCAGTATTTT. It translates to CASRPGLAGDTQYF.

The CDR3 region is CASSLVGQGFHEQYF. As DNA, the CDR3 is TGTGCCAGCAGCCTAGTAGGACAGGGCTTTCACGAGCAGTACTTC. The V gene is TRBV7-2, the J gene TRBJ2-7; 8 bases line up with TRBD1. Germline assignment: CDR1 SGHTA and CDR2 FQGNSA. This CDR3 comprises 15 residues. After removal of 5 bases from V and 5 bases from J, the junction contained 11 bases not matched to a gene.

The gene calls are TRBV21-1 and TRBJ2-2; the D call in the table, TRBD2, was not verified against the DNA. TRBV21-1 is an annotated pseudogene. There are 19 residues in the CDR3. The CDR3 nucleotides are TGTGCCAGCAGCAAACGCCTAAGCGGGAGGGCAAGTTTTGGCGGGGAGCTGTTTTTT. Translation: CASSKRLSGRASFGGELFF.

About this clone: Other nucleotide sequences in the sample specify the same CDR3. The chain combines TRBV27 with TRBJ2-5, with D hard to call. Per the germline V gene, CDR1 is MNHEY and CDR2 is SMNVEV (reference sequence). The V and J ends lost 5 bases and 4 bases respectively, with 5 bases between them. The CDR3 is made up of 11 amino acids. CDR3 residues: CASSLGETQYF. CDR3 DNA sequence: TGTGCCAGCAGTCTGGGAGAGACCCAGTACTTC.

V gene TRBV9 combines with J gene TRBJ2-2, with D hard to call. Trimming cost V 0 bases and J 6 bases, with 12 bases left between them. The CDR3 sequence is 15 residues long. CDR1 SGDLS and CDR2 YYNGEE come from the germline V gene. CDR3 residues: CASSVGSSVSGELFF. The CDR3 bases are TGTGCCAGCAGCGTAGGGTCCTCGGTTTCCGGGGAGCTGTTTTTT.

The chain carries TRBV6-5 and TRBJ2-3, with 10 bases lining up with TRBD2. Germline V gene lookup returns CDR1 MNHEY and CDR2 SVGAGI. V dropped 4 bases and J dropped 0; count of bases not matched to a gene: 4. This CDR3 is built from 16 residues. CDR3 in amino acids: CASSSFSGRSTDTQYF. CDR3 coding DNA: TGTGCCAGCAGTTCCTTTAGCGGGAGGAGCACAGATACGCAGTATTTT.

The J gene is TRBJ2-7, the V gene TRBV18; 10 bases fit TRBD1. The CDR3 consists of 15 residues. CDR1 is KGHSH, CDR2 LQKENI, per germline. Trimming at V came to 3 bases and at J to 1 base, leaving 3 bases not matched to a gene. CDR3 loop: CASSPGTGESYEQYF. The CDR3 nucleotides are TGTGCCAGCTCACCGGGGACAGGGGAATCCTACGAGCAGTACTTC.

The chain joins TRBV7-9 to TRBJ1-4; perhaps TRBD1 as D (5 bases). This CDR3 comprises 12 residues. Trimming took 6 bases from V and 7 from J, leaving 9 bases between them. In germline, CDR1 is SEHNR, CDR2 FQNEAQ (reference sequence). In DNA, the CDR3 is TGTGCCAGCAGTTTACAGGCTGAAAAACTGTTTTTT. Translation: CASSLQAEKLFF.

This clone was detected once. CDR3 amino acids: CASSLSTGAHGYTF. The CDR3 DNA is TGTGCCAGCAGTTTATCGACAGGGGCGCATGGCTACACCTTC. The V call is TRBV27, the J call TRBJ1-2, with TRBD1 matching over 8 bases. This CDR3 comprises 14 residues. Trimming removed 0 bases from V and 6 bases from J; junction bases left unmatched: 3. Germline V CDR1 and CDR2: MNHEY, SMNVEV (reference sequence).

This clone was counted once. The rearrangement uses TRBV6-5 and TRBJ2-7; maybe TRBD2 (6 bases). Trimming took 6 bases from V and 8 from J, leaving 20 bases between them. From germline, CDR1 is MNHEY and CDR2 SVGAGI. This CDR3 has 14 amino acids. This CDR3 is CASRPGLTTFQQYF. The CDR3 region has the DNA TGTGCCAGCAGGCCGGGACTTACTACCTTTCAGCAGTACTTC.

The chain employs TRBV7-9 and TRBJ2-7; 7 positions match TRBD1. The CDR3 runs 15 residues. After removal of 5 bases from V and 2 bases from J, the junction contained 9 bases not matched to a gene. In germline, CDR1 is SEHNR, CDR2 FQNEAQ (reference sequence). For the CDR3, the DNA is TGTGCCAGCAGCCCGTTGATAGACAGGGCCTACGAGCAGTACTTC. Amino acids: CASSPLIDRAYEQYF. The full variable domain, in which reference TRBV7-9 and TRBJ2-7 provide the parts outside the CDR3, is DTGVSQNPRHKITKRGQNVTFRCDPISEHNRLYWYRQTLGQGPEFLTYFQNEAQLEKSRLLSDRFSAERPKGSFSTLEIQRTEQGDSAMYLCASSPLIDRAYEQYFGPGTRLTVT.

By frequency in the sample, this clone is large (0.1 to 1%). J is TRBJ2-1 and V is TRBV10-1; 12 bases are a match to TRBD2. The CDR3 has 15 amino acids. The J segment lost 8 bases and the V segment lost 1 base, leaving 3 bases of the junction unmatched. The V gene's germline CDR1 is WNHNN and CDR2 SYGVQD (reference sequence). This chain's CDR3 is CASSEYLAGGDEQFF. CDR3 coding DNA: TGCGCCAGCAGTGAGTACCTAGCGGGAGGGGATGAGCAGTTCTTC.

The genes are TRBV6-6 and TRBJ1-1; D is unclear. There are 11 residues in the CDR3. Trimming removed 5 bases from V and 4 bases from J, with 5 bases in between. The germline gives CDR1 MNHNY, CDR2 SVGAGI (reference sequence). CDR3 DNA: TGTGCCAGCAGTCAGCTCACTGAAGCTTTCTTT. Translation gives CASSQLTEAFF.

V gene TRBV5-6 combines with J gene TRBJ1-5; perhaps TRBD1 as D (5 bases). This CDR3 region has 14 residues. Germline V gene lookup returns CDR1 SGHDT and CDR2 YYEEEE. Trimming took 5 bases from V and 8 from J, leaving 17 bases between them. Written as DNA, the CDR3 is TGTGCCAGCAGAAGAAGGGAGGGAGGGGAGCCCCAGCATTTT. Translation gives CASRRREGGEPQHF.

The rearrangement joins TRBV19 to TRBJ2-6; TRBD2 is a possible D gene (7 bases). This CDR3 comprises 16 residues. The germline gives CDR1 LNHDA, CDR2 SQIVND (reference sequence). V was trimmed by 6 bases and J by 2 bases, leaving 14 bases between them. Here the CDR3 DNA reads TGTGCCAGTAGCTTACAGGGAGGGGCTGGGGCCAACGTCCTGACTTTC. Its translation: CASSLQGGAGANVLTF.